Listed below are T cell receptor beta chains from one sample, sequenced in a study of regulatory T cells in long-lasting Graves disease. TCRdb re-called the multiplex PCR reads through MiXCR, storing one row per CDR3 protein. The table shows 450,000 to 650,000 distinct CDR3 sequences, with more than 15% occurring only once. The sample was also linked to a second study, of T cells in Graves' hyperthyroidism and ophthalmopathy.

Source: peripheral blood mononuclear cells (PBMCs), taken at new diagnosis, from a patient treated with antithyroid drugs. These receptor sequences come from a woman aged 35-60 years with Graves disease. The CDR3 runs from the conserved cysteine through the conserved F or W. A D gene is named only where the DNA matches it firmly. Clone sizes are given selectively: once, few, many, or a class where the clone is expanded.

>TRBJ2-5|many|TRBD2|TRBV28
CASTASQGGGGSLETQYF
TGTGCCAGCACTGCCAGTCAGGGCGGGGGGGGTAGTTTGGAGACCCAGTACTTC
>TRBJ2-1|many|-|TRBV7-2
CASSADRLGEQFF
TGTGCCAGCAGCGCCGACAGGCTGGGTGAGCAGTTCTTC
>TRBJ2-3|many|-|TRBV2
CASSEAEALGDTQYF
TGTGCCAGCAGTGAAGCGGAAGCTCTCGGGGATACGCAGTATTTT
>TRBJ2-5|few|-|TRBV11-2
CASRRLSGFQETQYF
TGTGCCAGCAGGAGACTCTCGGGATTCCAAGAGACCCAGTACTTC
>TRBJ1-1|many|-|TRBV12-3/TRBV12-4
CASSLGRPNTEAFF
TGTGCCAGCAGTTTAGGCAGACCGAACACTGAAGCTTTCTTT
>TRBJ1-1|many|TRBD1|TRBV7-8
CASSLAYRGVNTEAFF
TGTGCCAGCAGCTTAGCATACAGGGGGGTGAACACTGAAGCTTTCTTT
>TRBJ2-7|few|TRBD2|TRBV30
CAWTSGGPTYEQYF
TGTGCCTGGACTAGCGGGGGGCCAACCTACGAGCAGTACTTC
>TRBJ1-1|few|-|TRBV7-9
CASSRQNRNTEAFF
TGTGCCAGCAGCCGACAAAACAGAAACACTGAAGCTTTCTTT
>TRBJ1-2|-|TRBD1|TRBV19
CASSIDRVYGYTF
TGTGCCAGTAGTATCGACAGGGTCTATGGCTACACCTTC
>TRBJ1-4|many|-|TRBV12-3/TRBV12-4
CASSFDELGVKLFF
TGTGCCAGCAGTTTCGACGAGTTGGGGGTAAAACTGTTTTTT
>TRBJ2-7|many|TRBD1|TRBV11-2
CASSLLGSGQYYEQYF
TGTGCCAGCAGCTTACTCGGCTCGGGACAGTACTACGAGCAGTACTTC
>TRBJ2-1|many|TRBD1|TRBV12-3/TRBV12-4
CASSNRQGHNNEQFF
TGTGCCAGCAGCAACCGACAGGGCCACAACAATGAGCAGTTCTTC
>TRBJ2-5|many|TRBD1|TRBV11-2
CASSLGAGGARGETQYF
TGTGCCAGCAGCTTGGGGGCAGGGGGCGCTCGGGGGGAGACCCAGTACTTC
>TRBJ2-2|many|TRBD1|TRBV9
CASSQGQGASNTGELFF
TGTGCCAGCAGCCAGGGACAGGGGGCCTCGAACACCGGGGAGCTGTTTTTT
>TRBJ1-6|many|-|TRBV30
CAWKASSLHF
TGTGCCTGGAAGGCATCCTCCCTCCACTTT
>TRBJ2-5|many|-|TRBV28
CASRGRVETQYF
TGTGCCAGCAGGGGAAGGGTGGAGACCCAGTACTTC
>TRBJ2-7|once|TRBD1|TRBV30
CAWSVAGGSEQYF
TGTGCCTGGAGTGTTGCAGGGGGATCCGAGCAGTACTTC
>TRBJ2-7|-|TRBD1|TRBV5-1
CASSRGQGGISYEQYF
TGCGCCAGCAGCAGAGGACAGGGGGGTATATCCTACGAGCAGTACTTC
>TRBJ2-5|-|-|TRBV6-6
CASSYSVGRQETQYF
TGTGCCAGCAGTTACTCGGTGGGGAGACAAGAGACCCAGTACTTC
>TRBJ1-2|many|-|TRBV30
CAWLGQGGYGYTF
TGTGCCTGGCTCGGCCAGGGAGGCTATGGCTACACCTTC
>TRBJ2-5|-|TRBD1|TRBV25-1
CASSESGTGDAQETQYF
TGTGCCAGCAGTGAATCCGGGACAGGGGATGCACAAGAGACCCAGTACTTC
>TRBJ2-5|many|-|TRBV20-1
CSAPPAGSQETQYF
TGCAGTGCCCCCCCTGCGGGGTCCCAAGAGACCCAGTACTTC
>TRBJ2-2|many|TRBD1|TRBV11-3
CASSKQGVQNTGELFF
TGTGCCAGCAGCAAGCAGGGGGTCCAAAACACCGGGGAGCTGTTTTTT
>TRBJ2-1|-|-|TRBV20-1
CSGRGASSYNEQFF
TGCAGTGGACGGGGAGCAAGCTCCTACAATGAGCAGTTCTTC
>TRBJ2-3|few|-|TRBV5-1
CASSLFAGTQSTDTQYF
TGCGCCAGCAGCTTGTTTGCTGGGACACAAAGCACAGATACGCAGTATTTT
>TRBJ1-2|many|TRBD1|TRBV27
CASSSSGTGQGYGYTF
TGTGCCAGCAGTTCCTCGGGTACTGGACAGGGCTATGGCTACACCTTC
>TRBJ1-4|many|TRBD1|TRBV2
CASSPTGEDEKLFF
TGTGCCAGCAGCCCTACAGGGGAGGACGAAAAACTGTTTTTT
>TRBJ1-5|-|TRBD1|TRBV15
CATSILGQGGNQPQHF
TGTGCCACCAGCATCCTGGGACAGGGAGGCAATCAGCCCCAGCATTTT
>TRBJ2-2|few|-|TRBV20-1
CSAREAQGGTGELFF
TGCAGTGCTAGAGAGGCACAGGGTGGCACCGGGGAGCTGTTTTTT
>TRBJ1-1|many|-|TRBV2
CASFSLKGATEAFF
TGTGCCAGCTTTTCCCTAAAAGGGGCCACTGAAGCTTTCTTT
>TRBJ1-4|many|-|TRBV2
CASSDWGTTNEKLFF
TGTGCCAGCAGTGACTGGGGGACAACTAATGAAAAACTGTTTTTT
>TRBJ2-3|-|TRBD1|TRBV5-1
CASSSWGDRGQYGDTQYF
TGCGCCAGCAGCTCCTGGGGGGACAGGGGACAATATGGAGATACGCAGTATTTT
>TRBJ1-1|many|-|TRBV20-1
CSANAELNTEAFF
TGCAGTGCTAATGCGGAGCTGAACACTGAAGCTTTCTTT
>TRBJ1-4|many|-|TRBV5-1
CASSFGRVGEKLFF
TGCGCCAGCAGCTTCGGCAGGGTGGGCGAAAAACTGTTTTTT
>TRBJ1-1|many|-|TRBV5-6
CASSADNEAFF
TGTGCCAGCAGCGCAGACAATGAAGCTTTCTTT
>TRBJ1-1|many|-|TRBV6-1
CASLGANTEAFF
TGTGCCAGCCTCGGGGCGAACACTGAAGCTTTCTTT
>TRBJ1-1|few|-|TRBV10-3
CATRPRNTEAFF
TGTGCCACCCGGCCTAGAAACACTGAAGCTTTCTTT